This is a list of T cell receptor beta chains from one sample in a study of cytomegalovirus exposure and HLA in healthy donors. Sequenced by immunoSEQ multiplex PCR; TCRdb stores in-frame clones only, minus some. Of tens of thousands of clones listed, roughly 80% are singletons. Sequencing used PBMCs. Source of these receptors: a human donor in good health. Both conserved end residues are part of each CDR3. A D gene is named only where the DNA matches it firmly. Only some rows state a clone size, as once, few, many or a class for expanded clones.

d_gene | j_gene | abundance | v_gene | CDR3aa | CDR3nt
- | TRBJ1-3 | - | TRBV29-1 | CSFTRSSGNTIYF | TGCAGTTTCACAAGAAGCTCTGGAAACACCATATATTTT
- | TRBJ2-1 | - | TRBV13 | CASSLDLMDYNEQFF | TGTGCCAGCAGTCTGGACTTGATGGATTACAATGAGCAGTTCTTC
TRBD1 | TRBJ1-4 | - | TRBV5-5 | CASSFGTGGYEKLFF | TGTGCCAGCAGCTTTGGTACAGGGGGCTATGAAAAACTGTTTTTT
- | TRBJ2-5 | - | TRBV7-9 | CASSLGWGVGTETQYF | TGTGCCAGCAGCTTAGGGTGGGGGGTAGGGACAGAGACCCAGTACTTC
TRBD1 | TRBJ2-5 | - | TRBV11-3 | CASSSGQGAETQYF | TGTGCCAGCAGCTCGGGACAGGGGGCAGAGACCCAGTACTTC
- | TRBJ2-5 | - | TRBV7-9 | CSSSPRGAGHQETQYF | TGTTCCAGCAGCCCCCGCGGCGCGGGCCACCAAGAGACCCAGTACTTC
- | TRBJ1-2 | - | TRBV5-1 | CASSLGQNYGYTF | TGCGCCAGCAGCTTGGGCCAGAACTATGGCTACACCTTC
- | TRBJ2-2 | - | TRBV2 | CASSGSGGRTGELFF | TGTGCCAGCAGTGGAAGCGGTGGAAGAACCGGGGAGCTGTTTTTT
TRBD2 | TRBJ2-3 | - | TRBV19 | CASSIGGTSGSGDTQYF | TGTGCCAGTAGTATAGGAGGGACTAGCGGGAGCGGAGATACGCAGTATTTT
- | TRBJ2-2 | - | TRBV27 | CASSFDYLTGELFF | TGTGCCAGCAGTTTTGACTACCTTACCGGGGAGCTGTTTTTT
TRBD2 | TRBJ2-1 | few | TRBV7-3 | CASSLRAGGANEQFF | TGTGCCAGCAGCTTAAGAGCGGGAGGAGCCAATGAGCAGTTCTTC
TRBD2 | TRBJ2-1 | - | TRBV2 | CASTIGLAGANEQFF | TGTGCCAGCACCATCGGTCTAGCGGGAGCCAATGAGCAGTTCTTC
TRBD1 | TRBJ2-2 | - | TRBV27 | CASSLIQGVTGELFF | TGTGCCAGCAGTTTAATACAGGGGGTGACGGGGGAGCTGTTTTTT
- | TRBJ1-5 | few | TRBV6-6 | CASSYGRQGNQPQHF | TGTGCCAGCAGTTACGGGAGACAGGGCAATCAGCCCCAGCATTTT
- | TRBJ1-6 | - | TRBV4-2 | CASSQDSSYNSPLHF | TGTGCCAGCAGCCAAGATAGCTCCTATAATTCACCCCTCCACTTT
TRBD1 | TRBJ2-2 | - | TRBV6-4 | CASSDGTGGTGELFF | TGTGCCAGCAGTGACGGGACAGGGGGCACCGGGGAGCTGTTTTTT
TRBD1 | TRBJ1-2 | - | TRBV7-2 | CASSLNAGGRLDYGYTF | TGTGCCAGCAGCCTAAATGCAGGGGGCAGGTTGGACTATGGCTACACCTTC
- | TRBJ1-3 | few | TRBV7-2 | CASSPRAALGNTIYF | TGTGCCAGCAGCCCGAGGGCCGCCTTGGGAAACACCATATATTTT
- | TRBJ1-2 | - | TRBV19 | CASSIGANANYGYTF | TGTGCCAGTAGTATAGGGGCCAATGCTAACTATGGCTACACCTTC
- | TRBJ2-1 | - | TRBV4-3 | CASSQEDSPKGEQFF | TGCGCCAGCAGCCAAGAGGACAGCCCAAAGGGTGAGCAGTTCTTC
TRBD2 | TRBJ2-7 | once | TRBV28 | CASRKYAAGGEEQYF | TGTGCCAGCAGGAAATACGCAGCGGGAGGTGAAGAGCAGTACTTC
TRBD2 | TRBJ2-3 | - | TRBV7-9 | CASSNRLAGNTDTQYF | TGTGCCAGCAGCAACCGACTAGCGGGAAACACAGATACGCAGTATTTT
TRBD1 | TRBJ2-7 | once | TRBV19 | CASSPRDRDPYEQYF | TGTGCCAGTAGTCCCCGGGACAGGGACCCCTACGAGCAGTACTTC
TRBD1 | TRBJ2-1 | - | TRBV7-2 | CASSLDGTGSQGQFF | TGTGCCAGCAGCTTAGATGGGACAGGGTCTCAAGGGCAGTTCTTC
- | TRBJ2-7 | - | TRBV27 | CASSLGLGSPEQYF | TGTGCCAGCAGTTTAGGGCTCGGATCCCCCGAGCAGTACTTC
TRBD2 | TRBJ2-1 | once | TRBV7-3 | CASSLTTAGVQGNEQFF | TGTGCCAGCAGCTTAACGACGGCGGGGGTTCAAGGGAATGAGCAGTTCTTC
- | TRBJ2-3 | - | TRBV5-1 | CASSLPSGLSTDTQYF | TGCGCCAGCAGTTTACCCTCGGGTCTTAGCACAGATACGCAGTATTTT
- | TRBJ2-7 | - | TRBV9 | CASSDRDKPYEQYF | TGTGCCAGCAGCGACCGGGACAAGCCCTACGAGCAGTACTTC
TRBD2 | TRBJ2-7 | - | TRBV7-6 | CASSLARGLAGGEQYF | TGTGCCAGCAGCTTAGCGCGTGGCCTAGCGGGAGGGGAGCAGTACTTC
- | TRBJ2-7 | - | TRBV7-9 | CASSLTAGLAYEQYF | TGTGCCAGCAGCTTAACGGCGGGACTTGCCTACGAGCAGTACTTC
- | TRBJ2-1 | - | TRBV13 | CASSLLVAEPQTQSREFYYNEQFF | TGTGCCAGCAGCTTATTGGTAGCGGAACCCCAAACTCAAAGTCGGGAGTTTTATTACAATGAGCAGTTCTTC
- | TRBJ2-1 | - | TRBV2 | CASRQAFSYNEQFF | TGTGCCAGCAGACAGGCCTTCTCCTACAATGAGCAGTTCTTC
TRBD1 | TRBJ1-4 | - | TRBV9 | CASSVGFSGTGFEKLFF | TGTGCCAGCAGCGTAGGATTCTCCGGGACAGGGTTTGAAAAACTGTTTTTT
- | TRBJ1-5 | - | TRBV6-1 | CASSEFLWADYSNQPQHF | TGTGCCAGCAGTGAATTTTTATGGGCGGACTATAGCAATCAGCCCCAGCATTTT
- | TRBJ2-1 | - | TRBV7-9 | CASSLPSHNEQFF | TGTGCCAGCAGCTTACCCTCCCACAATGAGCAGTTCTTC
- | TRBJ1-1 | - | TRBV15 | CATSFERVARTEAFF | TGTGCCACCAGCTTCGAGAGAGTTGCACGAACTGAAGCTTTCTTT
- | TRBJ2-7 | - | TRBV5-1 | CASSTDGGGYEQYF | TGCGCCAGCAGCACCGATGGGGGAGGATACGAGCAGTACTTC
TRBD1 | TRBJ2-7 | - | TRBV19 | CAGNGTASYEQYF | TGTGCCGGTAATGGGACAGCGTCTTACGAGCAGTACTTC
TRBD2 | TRBJ2-1 | - | TRBV5-1 | CASSLILAGGPEQFF | TGCGCCAGCAGCTTGATTTTGGCGGGGGGGCCTGAGCAGTTCTTC
- | TRBJ1-1 | - | TRBV10-3 | CASNRGNTAMSTEAFF | TGTGCCAGCAATCGAGGGAATACTGCCATGAGCACTGAAGCTTTCTTT
TRBD2 | TRBJ2-5 | - | TRBV19 | CASSTGLALETQYF | TGTGCCAGTAGTACGGGACTAGCTTTGGAGACCCAGTACTTC
- | TRBJ2-2 | once | TRBV7-6 | CASSLTVNTGELFF | TGTGCCAGCAGCTTAACAGTGAACACCGGGGAGCTGTTTTTT
- | TRBJ2-7 | - | TRBV28 | CASSLWRGGRAHEQYF | TGTGCCAGCAGTTTATGGAGGGGGGGGAGGGCCCACGAGCAGTACTTC
TRBD2 | TRBJ2-3 | once | TRBV19 | CASSMRGIAGVTQYF | TGTGCCAGTAGTATGAGAGGAATAGCGGGGGTTACGCAGTATTTT
TRBD1 | TRBJ1-3 | - | TRBV7-9 | CASSLSLQGARLNTIYF | TGTGCCAGCAGCTTATCGTTGCAGGGGGCTCGACTGAACACCATATATTTT
- | TRBJ1-5 | once | TRBV19 | CASGQGPFSGQPQHF | TGTGCCAGTGGGCAGGGCCCCTTCTCCGGGCAGCCCCAGCATTTT
TRBD1 | TRBJ1-1 | - | TRBV7-8 | CASRRDRGRGTEAFF | TGTGCCAGCAGGCGGGACAGGGGCCGTGGGACTGAAGCTTTCTTT
TRBD1 | TRBJ1-2 | - | TRBV2 | CASSPDRDYYGYTF | TGTGCCAGCAGCCCAGACAGGGACTACTATGGCTACACCTTC